The 3 T cell receptor beta chains reported below all come from one sample, sequenced in a study of Graves' ophthalmopathy and Graves' hyperthyroidism. Using RNA transcripts, the TCR beta CDR3 regions were amplified. HTBI primers were used in a first-round RT-PCR, which preceded a second-round multiplex PCR. TCRdb recomputed calls from the multiplex PCR reads with MiXCR, one row per CDR3 protein. The sample shows 200,000 to 250,000 distinct CDR3 sequences, around 28% of them seen only once. Sequenced: peripheral blood. Receptor source: a man aged 45-60 years with Graves' ophthalmopathy.

Only a few counts were recorded for this clonotype. The chain recombines TRBV28 with TRBJ2-2; 10 bases are shared with TRBD2. This CDR3 region has 15 residues. The trim removed 7 bases at V and 2 bases at J, leaving 4 bases unmatched. CDR1 and CDR2 (germline): MDHEN, SYDVKM. The CDR3 DNA reads TGTGCCAGCACTAGCGGGAGTGTAAACACCGGGGAGCTGTTTTTT. It encodes CASTSGSVNTGELFF.

At least ten counts were recorded for this clonotype. The gene calls are TRBV5-1 and TRBJ1-1, with 8 bases that match TRBD1. Per the germline V gene, CDR1 is SGHRS and CDR2 is YFSETQ. There are 13 residues in the CDR3. Trimming at V came to 4 bases and at J to 6 bases, leaving 5 bases not matched to a gene. In DNA form, the CDR3 reads TGCGCCAGCAGCGTCAAACAGGGGGCTGAAGCTTTCTTT. Translated: CASSVKQGAEAFF.

This clonotype has at least ten counts. The chain combines TRBV5-1 with TRBJ1-1; possible D gene TRBD1, 5 bases. The CDR3 is 14 amino acids. Trimming pared 4 bases from V and 4 bases from J, leaving 14 bases between. The V gene's germline CDR1 is SGHRS and CDR2 YFSETQ. In nucleotides, the CDR3 is TGCGCCAGCAGCGGGGGGTCTTGGGGCACTGAAGCTTTCTTT. The encoded protein is CASSGGSWGTEAFF.